These T cell receptor beta chains were read from a single sample in a study of blood T cell repertoires in COVID-19. Generated by immunoSEQ multiplex PCR, the TCRdb table keeps only in-frame clones and is missing some. Among hundreds of thousands of clones listed, approximately 91% were seen once. The sample was peripheral blood. All receptors come from a woman aged 40 to 50 who had recovered from COVID-19. Both conserved end residues are part of each CDR3. The D gene is left open where the match is weak. Clone size is not always given. Where it is, it says once, few, many or a class for expanded clones.

D gene	J gene	clone size	V gene	CDR3 DNA	CDR3 protein
NA	TRBJ1-5	few	TRBV5-1	TGCGCCAGCAGCTTGACAGGGCTCGAGAGCAATCAGCCCCAGCATTTT	CASSLTGLESNQPQHF
NA	TRBJ1-6	few	TRBV9	TGTGCCAGCAGCGTAGAACCCGGTTCACCCCTCCACTTT	CASSVEPGSPLHF
TRBD1	TRBJ2-6	NA	TRBV6-1	TGTGCCAGCAGTGAAGGTAGGGGACAGGCGTCCCTTGGGGCCAACGTCCTGACTTTC	CASSEGRGQASLGANVLTF
NA	TRBJ2-3	NA	TRBV11-3	TGTGCCAGCAGCTTAACCGCAGGGGCAGATACGCAGTATTTT	CASSLTAGADTQYF
TRBD1	TRBJ2-1	NA	TRBV27	TGTGCCAGCAGTTTAGGACAGGGGTTAAGAAATGAGCAGTTCTTC	CASSLGQGLRNEQFF
TRBD1	TRBJ2-2	NA	TRBV19	TGTGCCAGTAGTATGGACAGGGCGGACGGGGAGCTGTTTTTT	CASSMDRADGELFF
TRBD1	TRBJ2-2	NA	TRBV4-2	TGTGCCAGCAGCCTCGGGACAGGGTATGGGAACACCGGGGAGCTGTTTTTT	CASSLGTGYGNTGELFF
NA	TRBJ2-1	NA	TRBV2	TGTGCCAGGGAACTACCGGGACTTACTGTGAATGAGCAGTTCTTC	CARELPGLTVNEQFF
TRBD1	TRBJ2-1	NA	TRBV6-5	TGTGCCACCAGGACAGGGATCGATGAGCAGTTCTTC	CATRTGIDEQFF
NA	TRBJ1-2	NA	TRBV9	TGTGCCAGCAGCGTCGGGGTCTCGGGGGGCTCCACTAACTATGGCTACACCTTC	CASSVGVSGGSTNYGYTF
NA	TRBJ1-2	NA	TRBV6-4	TGTGCCAGCAGTGACTCGTTCCGGACAGCCGAAAACTATGGCTACACCTTC	CASSDSFRTAENYGYTF
TRBD2	TRBJ2-1	NA	TRBV19	TGTGCCAGTAGTATTGGTGCACTAGCGTTCAATGAGCAGTTCTTC	CASSIGALAFNEQFF
TRBD1	TRBJ1-1	NA	TRBV4-2	TGTGCCAGCAGCCAAATAACCGGGACAGGAGGTGGTGAGGAAGCTTTCTTT	CASSQITGTGGGEEAFF
TRBD1	TRBJ1-4	NA	TRBV19	TGTGCCAGTAGTATCATACAGGGGGCTTTTAATGAAAAACTGTTTTTT	CASSIIQGAFNEKLFF
NA	TRBJ2-3	few	TRBV4-2	TGTGCCAGCAGCGCCGGGACTCCCACAGATACGCAGTATTTT	CASSAGTPTDTQYF
NA	TRBJ1-4	NA	TRBV28	TGTGCCAGCAGGGGGCAGGGCCTAAATGAAAAACTGTTTTTT	CASRGQGLNEKLFF
TRBD1	TRBJ2-3	NA	TRBV15	TGTGCCACCAGCAAGACAGGGTGGGACACAGATACGCAGTATTTT	CATSKTGWDTDTQYF
TRBD2	TRBJ2-3	NA	TRBV6-2/TRBV6-3	TGTGCCAGCAGTTACTCGATTAGCGGGGGCGCAGATACGCAGTATTTT	CASSYSISGGADTQYF
TRBD2	TRBJ2-5	NA	TRBV11-3	TGTGCCAGCAGCTTAGACTCCGGCCGGACTAGCGGGTCAGAGACCCAGTACTTC	CASSLDSGRTSGSETQYF
TRBD1	TRBJ2-3	NA	TRBV18	TGTGCCAGCTCACCGGGACAGGGGCTTCGGGATACGCAGTATTTT	CASSPGQGLRDTQYF
NA	TRBJ1-6	NA	TRBV10-3	TGTGCCACTCGGCTGGGGCCTGATTCACCCCTCCACTTT	CATRLGPDSPLHF
TRBD1	TRBJ2-4	NA	TRBV7-2	TGTGCCAGCAGCTCCCCACAGGGGGTGGAAAACATTCAGTACTTC	CASSSPQGVENIQYF